Listed below are T cell receptor beta chains from one sample, sequenced in a study of control samples from healthy donors and cancer patients. Clones were read by immunoSEQ multiplex PCR, and TCRdb kept only the in-frame ones, dropping some. Of just over 90,000 clones in the sample, roughly 86% were seen once. The sequenced material came from blood. The receptor set was obtained from a woman between 45 and 65 years old in good health. Both conserved end residues are part of each CDR3. Each record gives: J gene, V gene, D gene, clone size, CDR3 protein, CDR3 DNA. The D gene is left open where the match is weak. Part of the rows lack a size; the others show once, few, many or a class for expanded clones.

J: TRBJ1-4; V: TRBV10-3; D: NA; size: NA; CDR3: CAISESAGPREKLFF; DNA: TGTGCCATCAGTGAGTCGGCAGGGCCGCGCGAAAAACTGTTTTTT
J: TRBJ1-5; V: TRBV4-2; D: NA; size: NA; CDR3: CASSPRGWVNQPQHF; DNA: TGTGCCAGCAGCCCCAGGGGATGGGTGAATCAGCCCCAGCATTTT
J: TRBJ2-3; V: TRBV9; D: TRBD2; size: NA; CDR3: CASSTGLARADTQYF; DNA: TGTGCCAGCAGCACCGGACTAGCGAGGGCAGATACGCAGTATTTT
J: TRBJ1-2; V: TRBV7-2; D: NA; size: NA; CDR3: CASSPAGAGRLSYGYTF; DNA: TGTGCCAGCAGCCCCGCCGGGGCGGGACGGCTTAGCTATGGCTACACCTTC
J: TRBJ1-3; V: TRBV7-9; D: NA; size: NA; CDR3: CASSLDVGYSGNTIYF; DNA: TGTGCCAGCAGCTTAGATGTGGGGTACTCTGGAAACACCATATATTTT
J: TRBJ1-5; V: TRBV6-2/TRBV6-3; D: TRBD1; size: NA; CDR3: CASSLSFGTVSYSNQPQHF; DNA: TGTGCCAGCAGTTTATCCTTCGGGACAGTTTCCTATAGCAATCAGCCCCAGCATTTT
J: TRBJ1-3; V: TRBV6-5; D: NA; size: NA; CDR3: CASRQFSGNTIYF; DNA: TGTGCCAGCAGACAGTTCTCTGGAAACACCATATATTTT
J: TRBJ2-7; V: TRBV15; D: NA; size: NA; CDR3: CATSREYSSYEQYF; DNA: TGTGCCACCAGCAGAGAATACAGCTCCTACGAGCAGTACTTC
J: TRBJ2-7; V: TRBV19; D: NA; size: NA; CDR3: CASSIGAEPYEQYF; DNA: TGTGCCAGTAGTATCGGGGCAGAACCCTACGAGCAGTACTTC
J: TRBJ1-2; V: TRBV4-2; D: NA; size: once; CDR3: CASSLNADFYGYTF; DNA: TGTGCCAGCAGCCTTAACGCGGACTTCTATGGCTACACCTTC
J: TRBJ1-2; V: TRBV7-2; D: TRBD1; size: NA; CDR3: CASSDNRGLGYTF; DNA: TGTGCCAGCAGCGATAACAGGGGGCTCGGCTACACCTTC
J: TRBJ2-2; V: TRBV6-1; D: TRBD2; size: NA; CDR3: CASSEGLGYTGELFF; DNA: TGTGCCAGCAGTGAGGGACTAGGGTATACCGGGGAGCTGTTTTTT
J: TRBJ2-3; V: TRBV5-6; D: NA; size: NA; CDR3: CASSPRGGRTDTQYF; DNA: TGTGCCAGCAGCCCCAGGGGGGGAAGGACAGATACGCAGTATTTT
J: TRBJ1-2; V: TRBV5-8; D: NA; size: NA; CDR3: CASSTNYGYTF; DNA: TGTGCCAGCTCAACTAACTATGGCTACACCTTC
J: TRBJ2-5; V: TRBV2; D: NA; size: NA; CDR3: CASSEGGGKTQYF; DNA: TGTGCCAGCAGTGAGGGGGGGGGCAAGACCCAGTACTTC
J: TRBJ2-1; V: TRBV4-2; D: TRBD2; size: few; CDR3: CASSQDPGAGAGGYNEQFF; DNA: TGTGCCAGCAGCCAAGATCCAGGGGCAGGAGCGGGGGGGTACAATGAGCAGTTCTTC
J: TRBJ1-2; V: TRBV2; D: NA; size: NA; CDR3: CASSRSESYGYTF; DNA: TGTGCCAGCAGTCGGTCGGAGAGCTATGGCTACACCTTC
J: TRBJ2-3; V: TRBV7-2; D: NA; size: NA; CDR3: CASSFSTDTQYF; DNA: TGTGCCAGCAGCTTTAGCACAGATACGCAGTATTTT
J: TRBJ1-5; V: TRBV4-3; D: NA; size: NA; CDR3: CASSQDFAAPLPQHF; DNA: TGCGCCAGCAGCCAAGATTTCGCGGCCCCTCTCCCCCAGCATTTT
J: TRBJ2-1; V: TRBV19; D: TRBD2; size: NA; CDR3: CASSTRLAGEGNEQFF; DNA: TGTGCCAGTAGTACCCGACTAGCGGGAGAGGGGAATGAGCAGTTCTTC
J: TRBJ1-3; V: TRBV4-3; D: NA; size: NA; CDR3: CASSQDSSNSGNTIYF; DNA: TGCGCCAGCAGCCAAGACAGTTCAAACTCTGGAAACACCATATATTTT
J: TRBJ1-2; V: TRBV19; D: NA; size: many; CDR3: CASSTHASNYGYTF; DNA: TGTGCCAGTAGTACACACGCTTCTAACTATGGCTACACCTTC
J: TRBJ2-1; V: TRBV7-2; D: TRBD1; size: NA; CDR3: CASGTSRDRGYNEQFF; DNA: TGTGCCAGCGGTACATCCCGGGACAGGGGATACAATGAGCAGTTCTTC
J: TRBJ2-5; V: TRBV5-1; D: TRBD2; size: NA; CDR3: CASSPPTSPGGPWETQYF; DNA: TGCGCCAGCAGCCCTCCGACCTCGCCGGGAGGGCCATGGGAGACCCAGTACTTC
J: TRBJ1-2; V: TRBV6-5; D: NA; size: NA; CDR3: CASTPMIRDGYTF; DNA: TGTGCCAGCACCCCGATGATCAGGGATGGCTACACCTTC
J: TRBJ2-4; V: TRBV19; D: TRBD1; size: few; CDR3: CASTLGQANIQYF; DNA: TGTGCCAGCACTCTGGGACAGGCGAACATTCAGTACTTC
J: TRBJ1-6; V: TRBV5-4; D: NA; size: NA; CDR3: CASSPPTAYNSPLHF; DNA: TGTGCCAGCAGTCCCCCGACGGCATATAATTCACCCCTCCACTTT
J: TRBJ1-2; V: TRBV28; D: TRBD1; size: NA; CDR3: CASSSPGTGNTF; DNA: TGTGCCAGCAGTTCCCCCGGGACAGGGAACACCTTC
J: TRBJ1-1; V: TRBV12-5; D: NA; size: NA; CDR3: CASGLDHRVRDTEAFF; DNA: TGTGCTAGTGGTTTGGACCACAGGGTTCGAGACACTGAAGCTTTCTTT
J: TRBJ2-3; V: TRBV14; D: NA; size: NA; CDR3: CASSHHPGDTQYF; DNA: TGTGCCAGCAGCCACCACCCGGGGGATACGCAGTATTTT
J: TRBJ1-2; V: TRBV7-9; D: NA; size: NA; CDR3: CASSLSGRGQVYGYTF; DNA: TGTGCCAGCAGCTTAAGCGGCAGGGGCCAAGTCTATGGCTACACCTTC
J: TRBJ2-1; V: TRBV2; D: TRBD2; size: NA; CDR3: CASRGTSGGRSYNEQFF; DNA: TGTGCCAGCAGGGGGACTAGCGGGGGTCGCTCCTACAATGAGCAGTTCTTC
J: TRBJ2-7; V: TRBV4-2; D: NA; size: few; CDR3: CASSQDLRRTYEQYF; DNA: TGTGCCAGCAGCCAAGACCTCCGCAGAACCTACGAGCAGTACTTC
J: TRBJ1-2; V: TRBV6-5; D: NA; size: NA; CDR3: CASRYDSSVYGYTF; DNA: TGTGCCAGCAGGTACGACAGTTCAGTCTATGGCTACACCTTC
J: TRBJ1-2; V: TRBV7-2; D: NA; size: NA; CDR3: CASSSSATGITYGYTF; DNA: TGTGCCAGCAGCTCTAGTGCGACCGGAATAACCTATGGCTACACCTTC
J: TRBJ2-7; V: TRBV6-8; D: NA; size: once; CDR3: CASNPGPTLVGSYEQYF; DNA: TGTGCCAGCAACCCGGGCCCTACTCTTGTGGGCTCCTACGAGCAGTACTTC
J: TRBJ1-5; V: TRBV10-3; D: NA; size: NA; CDR3: CAISESGQGSNQPQHF; DNA: TGTGCCATCAGTGAATCGGGCCAGGGTAGCAATCAGCCCCAGCATTTT
J: TRBJ2-5; V: TRBV7-9; D: NA; size: NA; CDR3: CASSLGGVETQYF; DNA: TGTGCCAGCAGCTTAGGCGGGGTCGAGACCCAGTACTTC
J: TRBJ2-7; V: TRBV28; D: TRBD2; size: NA; CDR3: CASSFMGGSYEQYF; DNA: TGTGCCAGCAGTTTCATGGGCGGGAGTTACGAGCAGTACTTC
J: TRBJ1-1; V: TRBV12-3/TRBV12-4; D: NA; size: NA; CDR3: CASSSDHTEAFF; DNA: TGTGCCAGCAGTTCGGATCACACTGAAGCTTTCTTT
J: TRBJ2-1; V: TRBV19; D: TRBD2; size: few; CDR3: CASSMTGLAGGPIYNEQFF; DNA: TGTGCCAGTAGTATGACAGGACTAGCGGGAGGGCCAATATACAATGAGCAGTTCTTC
J: TRBJ1-1; V: TRBV28; D: NA; size: once; CDR3: CASSISTRTVEAFF; DNA: TGTGCCAGCAGTATTTCGACCCGAACAGTTGAAGCTTTCTTT
J: TRBJ2-3; V: TRBV4-1; D: NA; size: NA; CDR3: CASSPGSGTNTDTQYF; DNA: TGCGCCAGCAGCCCGGGGTCCGGCACGAACACAGATACGCAGTATTTT
J: TRBJ2-7; V: TRBV9; D: NA; size: NA; CDR3: CASSEGQTGPSYEQYF; DNA: TGTGCCAGCAGCGAGGGGCAGACCGGGCCCTCCTACGAGCAGTACTTC
J: TRBJ2-7; V: TRBV7-2; D: NA; size: NA; CDR3: CASSLGGGATYEQYF; DNA: TGTGCCAGCAGCTTAGGTGGGGGTGCGACCTACGAGCAGTACTTC
J: TRBJ1-5; V: TRBV2; D: TRBD1; size: NA; CDR3: CASNPDRAGNQPQHF; DNA: TGTGCCAGCAATCCCGACAGGGCGGGCAATCAGCCCCAGCATTTT
J: TRBJ1-6; V: TRBV14; D: NA; size: once; CDR3: CASSQMGPGTSPLHF; DNA: TGTGCCAGCAGCCAGATGGGGCCAGGGACTTCACCCCTCCACTTT
J: TRBJ2-7; V: TRBV21-1; D: NA; size: NA; CDR3: CASSGASEEQYF; DNA: TGTGCCAGCTCGGGGGCTAGCGAGGAGCAGTACTTC
J: TRBJ1-4; V: TRBV5-1; D: NA; size: NA; CDR3: CASSLGRDEKLFF; DNA: TGCGCCAGCAGCTTGGGACGGGATGAAAAACTGTTTTTT
J: TRBJ2-4; V: TRBV2; D: TRBD2; size: few; CDR3: CARGDRLAGVDIQYF; DNA: TGTGCCAGAGGAGACAGACTAGCGGGGGTGGACATTCAGTACTTC
J: TRBJ2-3; V: TRBV9; D: TRBD2; size: once; CDR3: CASSVGGGSTDTQYF; DNA: TGTGCCAGCAGCGTTGGCGGGGGGAGCACAGATACGCAGTATTTT
J: TRBJ1-6; V: TRBV7-9; D: NA; size: NA; CDR3: CASSLSAKESPLHF; DNA: TGTGCCAGCAGCTTAAGTGCGAAGGAATCACCCCTCCACTTT
J: TRBJ2-2; V: TRBV19; D: NA; size: NA; CDR3: CASSILQGRTRELFF; DNA: TGTGCCAGTAGTATTCTTCAGGGGCGGACCCGGGAGCTGTTTTTT
J: TRBJ1-5; V: TRBV7-9; D: NA; size: NA; CDR3: CASSSQRIRDQNQPQHF; DNA: TGTGCCAGCAGCTCCCAGCGCATTAGGGACCAAAATCAGCCCCAGCATTTT
J: TRBJ2-5; V: TRBV4-3; D: TRBD2; size: NA; CDR3: CASSQDRAGGPRATQYF; DNA: TGCGCCAGCAGCCAAGATCGGGCGGGGGGGCCACGAGCGACCCAGTACTTC
J: TRBJ2-1; V: TRBV29-1; D: NA; size: NA; CDR3: CSVVPYGGGALSYNEQFF; DNA: TGCAGCGTTGTCCCGTACGGTGGCGGAGCTCTCTCCTACAATGAGCAGTTCTTC
J: TRBJ1-2; V: TRBV6-1; D: NA; size: NA; CDR3: CASSEMIHYGYTF; DNA: TGTGCCAGCAGTGAGATGATCCACTATGGCTACACCTTC